The source of this TCR beta chain is a study of cytomegalovirus exposure and HLA in healthy donors. General study findings and limits: Most sequenced TCRs were rare (though some public TCRs occurred in many donors).

60 Vbeta and 13 Jbeta primers were used in PCR. Assay: immunoSEQ multiplex PCR; the TCRdb copy retains only in-frame clones and omits some. The profile shows about 150,000 clones, 70% to 80% of them singletons. J lost 6 bases, V lost 0 bases, and 13 bases had no gene match. CDR1 and CDR2 (germline): SGDLS, YYNGEE. The CDR3 consists of 18 residues. A remark on this clone: Its antigen is currently unknown.

This receptor was identified in a human donor in good health. The chain links TRBV9 to TRBJ2-2; 8 positions agree with TRBD1. The specimen was PBMCs. Here the CDR3 DNA reads TGTGCCAGCAGCGTAGGGGAGGCAGGGGGCCTTAGGGCCGGGGAGCTGTTTTTT. Its protein product is CASSVGEAGGLRAGELFF. The full variable domain, its missing parts supplied by reference TRBV9 and TRBJ2-2, is DSGVTQTPKHLITATGQRVTLRCSPRSGDLSVYWYQQSLDQGLQFLIQYYNGEERAKGNILERFSAQQFPDLHSELNLSSLELGDSALYFCASSVGEAGGLRAGELFFGEGSRLTVL.